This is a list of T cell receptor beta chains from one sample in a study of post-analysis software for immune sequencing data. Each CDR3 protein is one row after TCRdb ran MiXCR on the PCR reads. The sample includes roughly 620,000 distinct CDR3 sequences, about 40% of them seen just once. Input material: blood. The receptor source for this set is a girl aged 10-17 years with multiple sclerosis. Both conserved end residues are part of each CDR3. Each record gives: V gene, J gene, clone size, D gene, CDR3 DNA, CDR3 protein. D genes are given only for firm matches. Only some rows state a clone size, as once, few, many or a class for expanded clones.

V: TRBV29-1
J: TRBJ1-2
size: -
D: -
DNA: TGCAGCGTACGGGACACCCCTAACTATGGCTACACCTTC
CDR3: CSVRDTPNYGYTF

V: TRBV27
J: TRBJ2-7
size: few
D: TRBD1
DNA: TGTGCCAGCAGTCAGAGGACAGGTCAGTACGAGCAGTACTTC
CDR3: CASSQRTGQYEQYF

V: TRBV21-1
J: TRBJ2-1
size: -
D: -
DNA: TGTGCCATCATACGATCCAGCGGCAGCATTTACAATGAGCAGTTCTTC
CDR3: CAIIRSSGSIYNEQFF

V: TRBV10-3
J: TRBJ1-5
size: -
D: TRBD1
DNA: TGTGCCATCAGTGAAGGTCAGGGGGTCCGACAGCCCCAGCATTTT
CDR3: CAISEGQGVRQPQHF

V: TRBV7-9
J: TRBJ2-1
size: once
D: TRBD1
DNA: TGTGCCAGCAGCCCGGGACAGGGAAACTACAATGAGCAGTTCTTC
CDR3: CASSPGQGNYNEQFF

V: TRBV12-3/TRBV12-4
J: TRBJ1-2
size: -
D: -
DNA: TGTGCCAGCACCGACGGTGCTTATGGCTACACCTTC
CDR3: CASTDGAYGYTF

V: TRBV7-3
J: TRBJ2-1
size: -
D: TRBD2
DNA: TGTGCCAGCAGCTCGCAGCCGGCGGGAGACAATGAGCAGTTCTTC
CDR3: CASSSQPAGDNEQFF

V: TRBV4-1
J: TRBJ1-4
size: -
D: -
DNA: TGCGCCAGCAGCCAACAGGGTTCGGCTAATGAAAAACTGTTTTTT
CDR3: CASSQQGSANEKLFF

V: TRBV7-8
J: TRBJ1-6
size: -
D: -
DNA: TGTGCCAGCAGCGCCCGACAGGTTGGGGGCAGTTCACCCCTCCACTTT
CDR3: CASSARQVGGSSPLHF

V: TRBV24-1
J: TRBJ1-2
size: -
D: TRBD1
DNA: TGTGCCACCAGTGAGGGCGGGACAGCTTATGGCTACACCTTC
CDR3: CATSEGGTAYGYTF

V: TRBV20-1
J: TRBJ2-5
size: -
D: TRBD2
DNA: TGCGGGGCAAGCCCGGGACTAGCGGGAGGGCCGGGGGAGACCCAGTACTTC
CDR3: CGASPGLAGGPGETQYF

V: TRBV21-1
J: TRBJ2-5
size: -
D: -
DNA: TGTGCCAGCAGCAAAATTTCACGACCGGACAGGGCCCCCCAAGAGACCCAGTACTTC
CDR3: CASSKISRPDRAPQETQYF

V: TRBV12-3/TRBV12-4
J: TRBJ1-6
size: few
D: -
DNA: TGTGCCAGCAGTCTGAAGCCTAGGGATTCACCCCTCCACTTT
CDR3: CASSLKPRDSPLHF

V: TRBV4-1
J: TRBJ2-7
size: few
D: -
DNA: TGTGCCAGCAGCCAAGATGGAGGGAGCTACGAGCAGTACTTC
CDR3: CASSQDGGSYEQYF

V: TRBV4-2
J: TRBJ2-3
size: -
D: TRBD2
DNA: TGTGCCAGCAGCCAAGCCCAGCGGGGGGGCACAGATACGCAGTATTTT
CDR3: CASSQAQRGGTDTQYF

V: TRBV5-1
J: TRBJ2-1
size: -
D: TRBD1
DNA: TGCGCCAGCAGGCCACCCGGGACAGGGCTTGAGCAGTTCTTC
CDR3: CASRPPGTGLEQFF

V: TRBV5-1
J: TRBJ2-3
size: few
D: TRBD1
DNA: TGCGCCAGCAGCTTGCAGGGGGCTAACACAGATACGCAGTATTTT
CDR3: CASSLQGANTDTQYF

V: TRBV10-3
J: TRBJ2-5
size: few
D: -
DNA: TGTGCCATCAGTGACAGGGAACCCTTTGGGTGGCAGTACTTC
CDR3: CAISDREPFGWQYF

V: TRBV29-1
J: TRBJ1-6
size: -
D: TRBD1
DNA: TGCAGCGTGTTGACCGGGACAGGGCATTCACCCCTCCACTTT
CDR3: CSVLTGTGHSPLHF

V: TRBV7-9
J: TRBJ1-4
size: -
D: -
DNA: TGTGCCAGCAGCTTAAGGGAAAATGAAAAACTGTTTTTT
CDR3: CASSLRENEKLFF

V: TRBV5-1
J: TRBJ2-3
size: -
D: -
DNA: TGCGCCAGCAGCTTGGAAGGGTTTGGTGGAGATACGCAGTATTTT
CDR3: CASSLEGFGGDTQYF

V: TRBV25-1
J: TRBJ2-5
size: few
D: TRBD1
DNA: TGTGCCAGCACCCCGACAGGGGGCTTCCAAGAGACCCAGTACTTC
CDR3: CASTPTGGFQETQYF

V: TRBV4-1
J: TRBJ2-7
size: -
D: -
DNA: TGCGCCAGCAGCCAAGAGTCGGGCGGTACCTACGAGCAGTACTTC
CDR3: CASSQESGGTYEQYF

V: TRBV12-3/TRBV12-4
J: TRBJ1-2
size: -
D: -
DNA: TGTGCCAGCAGTTGGGGAGGTGGCTATGGCTACACCTTC
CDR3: CASSWGGGYGYTF

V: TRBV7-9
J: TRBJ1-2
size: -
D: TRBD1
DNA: TGTGCCAGCAGACGGGACAGGGGCGAAAACTATGGCTACACCTTC
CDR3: CASRRDRGENYGYTF

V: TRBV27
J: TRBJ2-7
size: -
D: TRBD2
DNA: TGTGCCAGCAGCCCGACTAGCGGGAGGGGCGAGCAGTACTTC
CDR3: CASSPTSGRGEQYF

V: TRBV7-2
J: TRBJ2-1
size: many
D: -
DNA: TGTGCCAGCAGCTTTTGGGTAGGTGAGCAGTTCTTC
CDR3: CASSFWVGEQFF

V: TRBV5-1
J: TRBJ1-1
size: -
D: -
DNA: TGCGCCAGCAGGGTGGGGGGGGACGCTGAAGCTTTCTTT
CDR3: CASRVGGDAEAFF

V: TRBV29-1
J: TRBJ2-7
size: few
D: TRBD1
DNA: TGCAGCGTTCACGGACAGGCTTACGAGCAGTACTTC
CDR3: CSVHGQAYEQYF

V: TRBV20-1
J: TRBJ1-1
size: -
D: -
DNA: TGCAGTGCTAGTTCCCGGTTGGGTGTCGAAGCTTTCTTT
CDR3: CSASSRLGVEAFF

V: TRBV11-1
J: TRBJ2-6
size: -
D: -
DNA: TGTGCCAGCAGCTTGAGCAGGGGCGGCTCTGGGGCCAACGTCCTGACTTTC
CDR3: CASSLSRGGSGANVLTF

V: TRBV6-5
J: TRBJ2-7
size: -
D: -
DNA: TGTGCCAGCAGTTCCCCGGAGGAAGGAAGCTCCTACGAGCAGTACTTC
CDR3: CASSSPEEGSSYEQYF

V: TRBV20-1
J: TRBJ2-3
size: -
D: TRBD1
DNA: TGCAGTGCCAGCCGGGACAGGGCTTTCGGAGATACGCAGTATTTT
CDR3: CSASRDRAFGDTQYF

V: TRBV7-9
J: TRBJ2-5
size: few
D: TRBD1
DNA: TGTGCCAGCAGCTCCGGGACAGGAGAGACCCAGTACTTC
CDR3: CASSSGTGETQYF

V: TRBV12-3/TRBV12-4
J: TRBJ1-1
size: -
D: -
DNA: TGTGCCAGCAGTTTCCCGCGAAGGGGACGGCTGAACACTGAAGCTTTCTTT
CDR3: CASSFPRRGRLNTEAFF

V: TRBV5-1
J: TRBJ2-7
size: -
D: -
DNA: TGCGCCAGCAGCGCCCGGACAGTCTACGAGCAGTACTTC
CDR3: CASSARTVYEQYF

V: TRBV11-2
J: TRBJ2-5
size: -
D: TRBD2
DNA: TGTGCCAGCAGCTCGCCATTAGCGGGGTACAAAGAGACCCAGTACTTC
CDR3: CASSSPLAGYKETQYF

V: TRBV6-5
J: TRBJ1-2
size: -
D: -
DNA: TGTGCCAGCAGTTACTCGGGGGCAGCTAACTATGGCTACACCTTC
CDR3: CASSYSGAANYGYTF

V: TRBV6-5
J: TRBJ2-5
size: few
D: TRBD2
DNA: TGTGCCAGCAGTCTCCTAGCGGGAGAGAGGGAGACCCAGTACTTC
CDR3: CASSLLAGERETQYF

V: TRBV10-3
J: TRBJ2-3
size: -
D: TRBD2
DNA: TGTGCCATCGGTTCTCTAGCGGGAGTTTCCGCAGATACGCAGTATTTT
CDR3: CAIGSLAGVSADTQYF

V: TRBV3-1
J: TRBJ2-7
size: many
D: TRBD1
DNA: TGTGCCAGCAGCCCTGGACAGGGAATTTCCTACGAGCAGTACTTC
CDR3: CASSPGQGISYEQYF

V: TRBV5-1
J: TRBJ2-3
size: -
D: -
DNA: TGCGCCAGCAGCTCTGCCCCACTCAGCACAGATACGCAGTATTTT
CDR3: CASSSAPLSTDTQYF

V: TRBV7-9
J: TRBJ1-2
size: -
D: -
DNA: TGTGCCAGCAGCTTATTGCCCGCTAGCTATGGCTACACCTTC
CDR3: CASSLLPASYGYTF

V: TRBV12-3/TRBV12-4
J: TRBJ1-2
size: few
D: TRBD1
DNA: TGTGCCAGCAGTTTAGGACAGGGACGGTATGGCTACACCTTC
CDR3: CASSLGQGRYGYTF

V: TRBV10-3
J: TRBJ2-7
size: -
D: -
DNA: TGTGCCATAAGTGGGCTCGAGGGCGCGGGCGAGCAGTACTTC
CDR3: CAISGLEGAGEQYF

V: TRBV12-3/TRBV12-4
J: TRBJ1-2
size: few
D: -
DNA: TGTGCCAGCAGTTTTATTGCCTATGGCTACACCTTC
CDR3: CASSFIAYGYTF

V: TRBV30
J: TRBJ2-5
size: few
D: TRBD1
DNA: TGTGCCTGGAGTCCTACAGGGGGCTTAGGAGAGACCCAGTACTTC
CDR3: CAWSPTGGLGETQYF

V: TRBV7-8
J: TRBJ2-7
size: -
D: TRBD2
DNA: TGTGCCAGCAGCTTTAGCGGTAGCGGGAGGCACGAGCAGTACTTC
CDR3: CASSFSGSGRHEQYF

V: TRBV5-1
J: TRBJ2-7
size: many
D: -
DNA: TGTGCCAGCAGCTTAGCCGGGAGAGCCTACGAGCAGTACTTC
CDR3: CASSLAGRAYEQYF

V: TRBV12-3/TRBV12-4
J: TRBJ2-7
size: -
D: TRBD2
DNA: TGTGCCAGCAGCCCCCCCTCGGGGGGGGCTGGCTTCTACGAGCAGTACTTC
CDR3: CASSPPSGGAGFYEQYF

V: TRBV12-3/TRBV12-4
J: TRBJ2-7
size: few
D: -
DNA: TGTGCCAGCAGTTTAGATCCAGGACTCGAGCAGTACTTC
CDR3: CASSLDPGLEQYF

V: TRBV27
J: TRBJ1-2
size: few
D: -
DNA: TGTGCCAGCAGTTCAACAGCGGACGGTGGCTACACCTTC
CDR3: CASSSTADGGYTF

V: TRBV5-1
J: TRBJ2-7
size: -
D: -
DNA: TGCGCCAGCAGCGTGACGGCAGGTGGCTACGAGCAGTACTTC
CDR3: CASSVTAGGYEQYF

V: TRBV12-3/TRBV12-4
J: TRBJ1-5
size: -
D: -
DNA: TGTGCCACCAGCGTCTCGTCGGGGGCCAATCAGCCCCAGCATTTT
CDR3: CATSVSSGANQPQHF

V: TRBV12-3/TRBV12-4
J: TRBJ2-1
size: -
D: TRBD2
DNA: TGTGCCAGCAGTTCTGTAGCGGGAGGGTACAATGAGCAGTTCTTC
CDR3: CASSSVAGGYNEQFF